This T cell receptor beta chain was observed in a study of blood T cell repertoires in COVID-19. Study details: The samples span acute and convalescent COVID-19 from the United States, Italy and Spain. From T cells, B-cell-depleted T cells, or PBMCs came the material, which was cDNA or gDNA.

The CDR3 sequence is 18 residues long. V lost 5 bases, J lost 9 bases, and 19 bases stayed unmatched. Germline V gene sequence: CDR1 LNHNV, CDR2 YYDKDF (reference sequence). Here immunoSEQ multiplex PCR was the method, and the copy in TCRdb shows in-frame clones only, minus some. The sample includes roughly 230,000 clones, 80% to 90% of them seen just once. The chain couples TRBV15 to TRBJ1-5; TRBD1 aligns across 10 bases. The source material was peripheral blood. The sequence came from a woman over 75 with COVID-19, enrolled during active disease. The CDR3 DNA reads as TGTGCCACCAGCGCCTACCCGGTTCCGGACAGGGGGACTTTGCCCCAGCATTTT. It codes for CATSAYPVPDRGTLPQHF.